The 9 T cell receptor beta chains below come from one sample, sequenced in a study of OX40 agonist ivuxolimab in advanced cancers. Some clones are missing from TCRdb's copy, which holds only in-frame ones; the method was immunoSEQ multiplex PCR. The sample carries tens of thousands of clones, roughly 81% recorded once. This specimen consisted of CD4+ or CD8+ T cells sorted from blood, obtained in a trial of the OX40 agonist ivuxolimab. The receptors were sampled from an adult with an advanced solid tumor such as melanoma, head and neck, liver or kidney cancer.

The rearrangement joins TRBV4-2 to TRBJ2-3, with TRBD2 matching 8 bases. The CDR3 is 17 amino acids. Trimming at V came to 0 bases and at J to 1 base, leaving 6 bases not matched to a gene. Per the germline V gene, CDR1 is LGHNA and CDR2 is YNFKEQ. The CDR3 loop reads CASSQDPSGRRTDTQYF. The CDR3 DNA is TGTGCCAGCAGCCAAGATCCCAGCGGGAGACGCACAGATACGCAGTATTTT.

This clone was counted a few times. The rearrangement links TRBV5-1 to TRBJ2-7; tentatively, D is TRBD1 (7 bases). V gave up 1 base and J gave up 2 bases, with 13 bases separating them. CDR3 length: 15 amino acids. Germline CDR1 SGHRS, CDR2 YFSETQ. CDR3 region: CASSLNAGQPYEQYF. CDR3 sequence (DNA): TGCGCCAGCAGCTTGAACGCGGGACAGCCCTACGAGCAGTACTTC.

CDR3 in DNA: TGTGCCAGCGCTTTCGGAGGGAGCTCCTACAATGAGCAGTTCTTC. This gives the protein CASAFGGSSYNEQFF. The V gene is TRBV7-2, the J gene TRBJ2-1, with D tentatively TRBD2 (6 bases). The CDR3 is made up of 15 amino acids. Trimming removed 8 bases from V and 0 bases from J, with 14 bases in between. Germline V gives CDR1 SGHTA, CDR2 FQGNSA.

The gene calls are TRBV5-1 and TRBJ2-4; 10 nucleotides align to TRBD1. The CDR3 spans 14 residues. The trim removed 3 bases at V and 8 bases at J, leaving 5 bases unmatched. Germline V gene lookup returns CDR1 SGHRS and CDR2 YFSETQ. CDR3 loop: CASSSDRGMYIQYF. The CDR3 DNA is TGCGCCAGCAGCTCGGACAGGGGGATGTACATTCAGTACTTC. The full variable domain, its missing parts supplied by reference TRBV5-1 and TRBJ2-4, is KAGVTQTPRYLIKTRGQQVTLSCSPISGHRSVSWYQQTPGQGLQFLFEYFSETQRNKGNFPGRFSGRQFSNSRSEMNVSTLELGDSALYLCASSSDRGMYIQYFGAGTRLSVL.

There are a few counts of this clone. The genes are TRBV29-1 and TRBJ1-2; no firm D call. The CDR3 sequence is 15 residues long. The germline gives CDR1 SQVTM, CDR2 ANQGSEA. Trimming shortened V by 0 bases and J by 3 bases, and 14 bases separated the two germline ends. CDR3 sequence: CSVEDGRNRYYGYTF. In DNA form, the CDR3 reads TGCAGCGTTGAAGACGGTCGGAACCGGTACTATGGCTACACCTTC. Filled out from reference TRBV29-1 and TRBJ1-2, the complete variable domain reads SAVISQKPSRDICQRGTSLTIQCQVDSQVTMMFWYRQQPGQSLTLIATANQGSEATYESGFVIDKFPISRPNLTFSTLTVSNMSPEDSSIYLCSVEDGRNRYYGYTFGSGTRLTVV.

The chain employs TRBV15 and TRBJ2-1; D not resolved. CDR1 is LNHNV, CDR2 YYDKDF, per germline (reference sequence). The CDR3 has 16 residues. Trimming left V 1 base short and J 2 bases short, with 12 bases between. CDR3 sequence (DNA): TGTGCCACCAGCAGAGGATATGGAGCGACCTACAATGAGCAGTTCTTC. This sequence encodes CATSRGYGATYNEQFF.

This clone was picked up a small number of times. CDR3 sequence: CASSTWEEDEKLFF. The CDR3 nucleotides read TGTGCCAGTAGTACGTGGGAGGAGGATGAAAAACTGTTTTTT. The genes are TRBV19 and TRBJ1-4; D is ambiguous. This CDR3 has 14 amino acids. CDR1 and CDR2 from the germline V gene are LNHDA and SQIVND (reference sequence). The V end was cut by 4 bases, the J end by 6 bases, with 12 bases between.

V gene TRBV11-2 combines with J gene TRBJ1-5; TRBD1 matches 7 bases. Germline V CDR1 and CDR2: SGHAT, FQNNGV. CDR3 size: 16 residues. The junction had 9 bases not matched to a gene; V was cut back by 5 bases and J by 2 bases. CDR3 coding DNA: TGTGCCAGCAGCACCCAGACAGGGAATCGCAATCAGCCCCAGCATTTT. Translating it yields CASSTQTGNRNQPQHF.

This chain links TRBV27 with TRBJ1-5, with a tentative D call TRBD1 (6 bases). Trimming shortened V by 2 bases and J by 6 bases, and 11 bases separated the two germline ends. Germline assignment: CDR1 MNHEY and CDR2 SMNVEV (reference sequence). CDR3 length: 14 residues. DNA for the CDR3: TGTGCCAGCAGTTTAAACAGGGTTGGTCAGCCCCAGCATTTT. It specifies CASSLNRVGQPQHF.